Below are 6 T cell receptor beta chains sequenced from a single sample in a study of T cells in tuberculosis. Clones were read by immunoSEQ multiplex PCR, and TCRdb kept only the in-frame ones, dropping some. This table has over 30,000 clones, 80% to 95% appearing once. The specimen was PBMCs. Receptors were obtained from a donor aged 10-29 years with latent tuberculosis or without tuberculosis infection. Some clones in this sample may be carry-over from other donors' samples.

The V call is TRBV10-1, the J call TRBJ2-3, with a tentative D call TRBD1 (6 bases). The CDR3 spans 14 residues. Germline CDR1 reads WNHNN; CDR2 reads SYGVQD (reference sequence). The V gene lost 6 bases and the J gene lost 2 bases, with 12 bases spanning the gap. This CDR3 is CASSRDTSTDTQYF. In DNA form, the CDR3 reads TGCGCCAGCAGCCGGGACACATCCACAGATACGCAGTATTTT.

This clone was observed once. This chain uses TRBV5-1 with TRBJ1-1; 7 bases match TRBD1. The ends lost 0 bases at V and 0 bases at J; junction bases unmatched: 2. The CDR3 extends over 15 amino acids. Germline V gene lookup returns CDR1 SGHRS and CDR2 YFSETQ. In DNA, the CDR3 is TGCGCCAGCAGCTTGGGGACAGGTTTGAACACTGAAGCTTTCTTT. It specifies CASSLGTGLNTEAFF.

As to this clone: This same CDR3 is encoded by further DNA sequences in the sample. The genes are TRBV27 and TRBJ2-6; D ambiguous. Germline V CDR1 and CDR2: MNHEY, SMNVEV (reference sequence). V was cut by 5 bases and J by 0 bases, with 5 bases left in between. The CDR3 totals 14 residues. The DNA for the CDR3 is TGTGCCAGCAGTCCCCTCTCTGGGGCCAACGTCCTGACTTTC. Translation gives CASSPLSGANVLTF.

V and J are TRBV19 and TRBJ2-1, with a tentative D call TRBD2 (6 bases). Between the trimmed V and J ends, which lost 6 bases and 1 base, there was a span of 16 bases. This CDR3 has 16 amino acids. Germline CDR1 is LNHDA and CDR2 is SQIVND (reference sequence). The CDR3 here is CASSLTGVLSYNEQFF. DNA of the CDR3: TGTGCCAGTAGCCTAACGGGGGTACTTTCCTACAATGAGCAGTTCTTC.

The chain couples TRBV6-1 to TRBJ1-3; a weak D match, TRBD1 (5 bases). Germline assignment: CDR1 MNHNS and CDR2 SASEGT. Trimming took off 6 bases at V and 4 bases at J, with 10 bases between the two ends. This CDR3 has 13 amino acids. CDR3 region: CASRTEAGNTIYF. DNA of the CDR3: TGTGCCAGCAGGACAGAAGCGGGAAACACCATATATTTT.

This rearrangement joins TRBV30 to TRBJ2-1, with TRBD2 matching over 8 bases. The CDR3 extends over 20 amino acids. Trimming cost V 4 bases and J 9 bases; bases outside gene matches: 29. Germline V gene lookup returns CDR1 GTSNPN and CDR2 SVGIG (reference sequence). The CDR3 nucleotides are TGTGCCTGGATCCCCTTTTCCTCGGCGGGAGGATCCCGGCCCGACAGTGAGCAGTTCTTC. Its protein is CAWIPFSSAGGSRPDSEQFF.